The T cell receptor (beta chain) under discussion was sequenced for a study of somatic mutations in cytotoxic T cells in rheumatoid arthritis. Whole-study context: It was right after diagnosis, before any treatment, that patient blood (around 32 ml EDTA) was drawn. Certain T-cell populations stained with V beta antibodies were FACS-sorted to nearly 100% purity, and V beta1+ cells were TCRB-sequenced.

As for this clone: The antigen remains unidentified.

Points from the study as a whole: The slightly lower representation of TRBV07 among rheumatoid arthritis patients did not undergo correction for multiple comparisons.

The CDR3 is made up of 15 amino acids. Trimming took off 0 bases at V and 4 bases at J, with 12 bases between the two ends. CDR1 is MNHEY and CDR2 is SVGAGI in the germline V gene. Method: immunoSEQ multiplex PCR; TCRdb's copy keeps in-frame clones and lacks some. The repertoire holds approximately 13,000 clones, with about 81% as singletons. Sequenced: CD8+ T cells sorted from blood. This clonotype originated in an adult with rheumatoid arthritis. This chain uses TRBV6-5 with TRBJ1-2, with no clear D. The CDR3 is CASSYSMSFVYGYTF. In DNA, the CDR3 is TGTGCCAGCAGTTACTCGATGTCCTTTGTCTATGGCTACACCTTC.